This T cell receptor (beta chain) came from a study of T cell repertoires and HLA-DP antigens. The CDR3 covers 16 residues. Germline assignment: CDR1 MGHRA and CDR2 YSYEKL. V was cut by 6 bases and J by 3 bases, with 20 bases left in between. This table comes from immunoSEQ multiplex PCR, and its TCRdb copy is limited to in-frame clones, with some not included. The sample records roughly 110,000 clones, about 91% being singletons. As regards this clone: The antigen remains unidentified.

This receptor was taken from a woman between 18 and 29 years old in good health and CMV-seronegative. The specimen was CD4+ T cells from PBMCs. V is TRBV4-1 and J is TRBJ1-1; the D is unclear. The DNA of the CDR3 is TGCGCCAGCAGAGCCCTCCGTCAAGGGCCTCACACTGAAGCTTTCTTT. Translated, it gives CASRALRQGPHTEAFF.